These 16 T cell receptor beta chains came from one sample sequenced in a study of cytotoxic CD8 clonotypes in ibrutinib-treated CLL. Clones were sequenced by immunoSEQ multiplex PCR, and TCRdb holds only the in-frame ones, with some missing. The repertoire consists of 110,000 to 150,000 clones, with about 76% occurring once and the leading ten covering 5.1%. The sequencing here drew on PBMCs, taken after 24 months of ibrutinib treatment. Every receptor here comes from a human donor with chronic lymphocytic leukemia.

CDR3 amino acids: CANSPGTGSGGYTF. CDR3 coding DNA: TGTGCCAATAGTCCCGGGACAGGCTCGGGAGGCTACACCTTC. This chain uses TRBV6-6 with TRBJ1-2, with 8 bases lining up with TRBD1. The CDR3 loop spans 14 amino acids. The V and J ends lost 10 bases and 8 bases, in that order; junction bases with no gene match: 15. Germline CDR1 and CDR2: MNHNY and SVGAGI (reference sequence).

The rearrangement joins TRBV6-5 to TRBJ1-1, with TRBD1 matching over 8 bases. The germline gives CDR1 MNHEY, CDR2 SVGAGI. The CDR3 totals 15 residues. The V segment lost 1 base and the J segment 3 bases; nucleotides outside the gene matches: 4. In nucleotides, the CDR3 is TGTGCCAGCAGTTACTGGACAGGGAAAGACACTGAAGCTTTCTTT. Its protein product is CASSYWTGKDTEAFF.

The V call is TRBV15, the J call TRBJ2-5; 9 positions match TRBD2. Germline CDR1 and CDR2: LNHNV and YYDKDF (reference sequence). V shed 6 bases and J 9 bases; nucleotides not matched to a gene: 17. This CDR3 contains 16 residues. For the CDR3, the DNA is TGTGCCACCAGTTGGGGACGCACTAGCGGGCCGCTCCCCCAGTACTTC. This sequence encodes CATSWGRTSGPLPQYF.

This chain connects TRBV9 to TRBJ2-3; D gene ambiguous. CDR3 length: 13 amino acids. Germline V CDR1 and CDR2: SGDLS, YYNGEE. V was clipped by 0 bases and J by 6 bases, with 8 bases between them. Here the CDR3 DNA reads TGTGCCAGCAGCGTAGGGGAAACGGATACGCAGTATTTT. It yields the protein CASSVGETDTQYF.

This clone was seen many times. The chain couples TRBV19 to TRBJ1-2, with D tentatively TRBD1 (6 bases). Trimming stripped 5 bases from V and 2 bases from J, with 9 bases between. CDR1 is LNHDA and CDR2 is SQIVND in the germline V gene (reference sequence). CDR3 length equals 13 residues. The CDR3 DNA sequence: TGTGCCAGTAGTCAGGACAGAAACTATGGCTACACCTTC. It yields the protein CASSQDRNYGYTF.

This chain joins TRBV11-2 and TRBJ2-7; D is uncertain. V lost 3 bases to trimming and J lost 5 bases, with 14 bases between them. Looked up from germline, CDR1 is SGHAT and CDR2 is FQNNGV. The CDR3 runs to 14 residues. CDR3 sequence: CASSFGRRDHEQYF. CDR3 in DNA: TGTGCCAGCAGCTTCGGTAGGAGAGATCACGAGCAGTACTTC.

This clone came up a few times. The genes are TRBV7-2 and TRBJ1-5; TRBD1 matches at 9 bases. Germline V gene sequence: CDR1 SGHTA, CDR2 FQGNSA. This CDR3 has 15 amino acids. Germline trimming cut 1 base from V and 7 bases from J; bases unmatched to any gene: 5. The chain's CDR3 is CASSLGGQGRQPQHF. In DNA, the CDR3 is TGTGCCAGCAGCTTAGGCGGACAGGGGCGGCAGCCCCAGCATTTT.

The chain is built from TRBV25-1 and TRBJ1-1; 8 bases match TRBD1. Germline-derived CDR1 and CDR2 are MGHDK and SYGVNS. With V trimmed by 8 bases and J by 3 bases, 5 bases remained unmatched. The CDR3 runs 13 residues. CDR3 in DNA: TGTGCCAGCCGACACAGGGGGGACACTGAAGCTTTCTTT. Translating it yields CASRHRGDTEAFF. Drawing the rest from reference TRBV25-1 and TRBJ1-1, the complete variable domain is EADIYQTPRYLVIGTGKKITLECSQTMGHDKMYWYQQDPGMELHLIHYSYGVNSTEKGDLSSESTVSRIRTEHFPLTLESARPSHTSQYLCASRHRGDTEAFFGQGTRLTVV.

This chain uses TRBV2 with TRBJ2-5; D is possibly TRBD1 or TRBD2 (5 bases each). V dropped 6 bases and J dropped 5 bases, with 16 bases sitting between them. This CDR3 has 14 residues. Germline loops: CDR1 SNHLY, CDR2 FYNNEI. CDR3 in amino acids: CASSSGTPGETQYF. The CDR3 DNA sequence: TGTGCCAGCAGCTCCGGGACCCCCGGGGAGACCCAGTACTTC.

The rearrangement links TRBV18 to TRBJ2-1, with 7 bases fitting TRBD1. Germline V gene sequence: CDR1 KGHSH, CDR2 LQKENI. The CDR3 loop spans 15 amino acids. The V gene end was trimmed by 6 bases and the J gene end by 8 bases; junction bases not matched to a gene: 13. CDR3 sequence (DNA): TGTGCCAGCTCTCTCGGACAGGCGCCGGTCGATGAGCAGTTCTTC. Protein: CASSLGQAPVDEQFF.

As DNA, the CDR3 is TGTGCCAGCAGCGTTAGCGGGACCCCCTACGAGCAGTACTTC. Its protein is CASSVSGTPYEQYF. The genes are TRBV9 and TRBJ2-7; 8 bases match TRBD2. Germline V CDR1 and CDR2: SGDLS, YYNGEE. V lost 2 bases, J lost 2 bases, and 3 bases stayed unmatched. The CDR3 length is 14 residues.

This clone was seen a handful of times. The rearrangement uses TRBV4-2 and TRBJ1-5; TRBD1 might be the D (6 bases). From germline, CDR1 is LGHNA and CDR2 YNFKEQ. Trimming removed 0 bases at V and 0 bases at J, with 9 bases between. The CDR3 contains 16 residues. The CDR3 sequence: CASSQEGGHSNQPQHF. The CDR3 coding sequence is TGTGCCAGCAGCCAAGAGGGGGGGCATAGCAATCAGCCCCAGCATTTT.

J is TRBJ2-7 and V is TRBV7-3, with 8 bases matching TRBD2. This CDR3 contains 15 residues. CDR1 is SGHTA and CDR2 is FQGTGA in the germline V gene. J gave up 2 bases and V 2 bases, and 5 bases lay outside the gene matches. CDR3 sequence reads: CASSLGVAGTYEQYF. The CDR3, as DNA: TGTGCCAGCAGCTTAGGGGTAGCGGGGACCTACGAGCAGTACTTC.

The V gene is TRBV13, the J gene TRBJ2-7; TRBD1 might be the D (6 bases). Trimming took off 1 base at V and 0 bases at J, with 13 bases between the two ends. CDR1 is PRHDT and CDR2 is FYEKMQ in the germline V gene (reference sequence). CDR3 size: 16 residues. Written as DNA, the CDR3 is TGTGCCAGCAGCTTAGCCTACAGGGCCCCCTCCTACGAGCAGTACTTC. Encoded protein: CASSLAYRAPSYEQYF.

The rearrangement links TRBV7-2 to TRBJ1-1; D is undetermined. The CDR3 runs 11 residues. Germline assignment: CDR1 SGHTA and CDR2 FQGNSA. V shed 3 bases and J shed 3 bases, with 2 bases lying between them. Here the CDR3 DNA reads TGTGCCAGCAGCTTCGACACTGAAGCTTTCTTT. Encoded protein: CASSFDTEAFF.

The rearrangement uses TRBV18 and TRBJ2-2; 7 bases align to TRBD2. The V gene end was trimmed by 2 bases and the J gene end by 1 base; junction bases not matched to a gene: 4. The CDR3 covers 16 residues. CDR1 KGHSH and CDR2 LQKENI come from the germline V gene. The CDR3 is CASSPGLVQNTGELFF. The CDR3 DNA is TGTGCCAGCTCACCAGGACTAGTTCAGAACACCGGGGAGCTGTTTTTT.